Below are 30 T cell receptor beta chains sequenced from a single sample in a study of shared clonotypes between healthy human individuals. Sequencing used immunoSEQ multiplex PCR; TCRdb keeps in-frame clones, though not all of them. The sample lists over 700,000 clones; over 60% were seen once. Sequencing was done on a sample of memory CD4+ T cells sorted from blood. Stated subset: CD45RA-negative fraction. The receptors come from a woman in her thirties in good health.

The J gene is TRBJ2-1, the V gene TRBV5-1, with 9 bases identical to TRBD1. Germline V gene sequence: CDR1 SGHRS, CDR2 YFSETQ. The trim removed 4 bases at V and 5 bases at J, leaving 7 bases unmatched. This CDR3 has 15 residues. CDR3 protein: CASSPGDRDHNEQFF. CDR3 DNA sequence: TGCGCCAGCAGCCCGGGGGACAGGGATCACAATGAGCAGTTCTTC. Full variable domain (outside the CDR3, taken from reference TRBV5-1 and TRBJ2-1): KAGVTQTPRYLIKTRGQQVTLSCSPISGHRSVSWYQQTPGQGLQFLFEYFSETQRNKGNFPGRFSGRQFSNSRSEMNVSTLELGDSALYLCASSPGDRDHNEQFFGPGTRLTVL.

The chain couples TRBV29-1 to TRBJ2-5; D gene unclear. Trimming removed 1 base at V and 6 bases at J, with 9 bases between. The CDR3 consists of 12 residues. Germline CDR1 and CDR2: SQVTM and ANQGSEA. The CDR3 DNA reads TGCAGCGTTGAAGGGCTAACGAAGACCCAGTACTTC. Translating gives CSVEGLTKTQYF.

The chain carries TRBV18 and TRBJ1-1; 7 nucleotides match TRBD1. This CDR3 region has 15 residues. The J segment lost 1 base and the V segment lost 3 bases, leaving 5 bases of the junction unmatched. CDR1 KGHSH and CDR2 LQKENI come from the germline V gene. The CDR3 spells CASSPDRVRNTEAFF. DNA of the CDR3: TGTGCCAGCTCACCCGACAGGGTGAGGAACACTGAAGCTTTCTTT.

This clone was counted a single time. At the DNA level, this CDR3 is encoded by other sequences in the same sample as well. The chain couples TRBV5-1 to TRBJ2-1; D is unresolved. Germline V gene data show CDR1 as SGHRS and CDR2 as YFSETQ. The V end lost 2 bases, the J end lost 0 bases, and 9 bases lay between the germline ends. This CDR3 has 15 amino acids. The CDR3 sequence: CASSFSVSSYNEQFF. In DNA, the CDR3 is TGCGCCAGCAGCTTCAGCGTAAGCTCCTACAATGAGCAGTTCTTC.

This clone was recorded once. This chain uses TRBV6-1 with TRBJ1-5; no firm D call. V lost 7 bases and J 5 bases, leaving 12 bases between the germline ends. Germline loops: CDR1 MNHNS, CDR2 SASEGT. The CDR3 loop spans 13 amino acids. CDR3 in amino acids: CASNQRTDQPQHF. As DNA, the CDR3 is TGTGCCAGCAACCAGCGGACCGATCAGCCCCAGCATTTT.

The V call is TRBV15, the J call TRBJ2-1; 7 bases line up with TRBD2. The CDR3 has 15 residues. Germline loops: CDR1 LNHNV, CDR2 YYDKDF (reference sequence). V was clipped by 10 bases and J by 8 bases; unmatched bases: 17. As DNA, the CDR3 is TGTGCCATCCAGCACGTTCCCGGGACTACGTATGAGCAGTTCTTC. Translated: CAIQHVPGTTYEQFF.

As for this clone: Other DNA sequences in the same sample also yield this CDR3. J is TRBJ1-1 and V is TRBV10-3, with TRBD1 identical over 7 bases. There are 13 residues in the CDR3. Looked up from germline, CDR1 is ENHRY and CDR2 is SYGVKD. V lost 4 bases to trimming and J lost 1 base; unmatched junction nucleotides: 0. The CDR3 coding sequence is TGTGCCATCAGTGGACAGGGGAACACTGAAGCTTTCTTT. Translation gives CAISGQGNTEAFF.

The chain is built from TRBV27 and TRBJ2-5; the D is unclear. The closer fit of TRBJ2-7 to the DNA end suggests the J call may be wrong. This CDR3 is built from 13 residues. CDR1 and CDR2 (germline): MNHEY, SMNVEV (reference sequence). The CDR3 DNA reads as TGTGCCAGTACGAGGCTCTCTGGGGACGAGCAGTACTTC. Translated, it gives CASTRLSGDEQYF.

This clone was recorded once. This likely traces to a read error, being one base from a far larger clone. V is TRBV28 and J is TRBJ2-7; TRBD2 agrees at 11 bases. V lost 7 bases, J lost 7 bases, and 12 bases stayed unmatched. Germline V CDR1 and CDR2: MDHEN, SYDVKM. The CDR3 contains 15 residues. The CDR3 DNA follows: TGTGCCAGCACTGCCATGGGACTAGCGGAAGATGAGCAGTACTTC. As protein: CASTAMGLAEDEQYF.

This chain joins TRBV6-5 and TRBJ1-3; no firm D call. V shed 2 bases and J shed 0 bases, with 8 bases lying between them. Germline V gene data show CDR1 as MNHEY and CDR2 as SVGAGI. CDR3 length: 15 residues. CDR3 amino acids: CASSYILSSGNTIYF. The CDR3 DNA is TGTGCCAGCAGTTACATCTTGAGCTCTGGAAACACCATATATTTT.

This clone was observed a single time. V and J are TRBV27 and TRBJ1-2, with TRBD1 matching 10 bases. V lost 5 bases and J lost 3; bases outside the gene matches: 3. Per germline, CDR1 MNHEY and CDR2 SMNVEV (reference sequence). The CDR3 runs 14 residues. In nucleotides, the CDR3 is TGTGCCAGCAGTGGGACAGGGGCATACTATGGCTACACCTTC. Amino acid sequence: CASSGTGAYYGYTF.

The chain links TRBV30 to TRBJ1-2; tentatively, D is TRBD1 (6 bases). Trimming left V 3 bases short and J 5 bases short, with 13 bases between. Germline V lookup: CDR1 GTSNPN, CDR2 SVGIG (reference sequence). This CDR3 is 13 amino acids long. The CDR3 sequence: CAWRRGTAYGYTF. The DNA of the CDR3 is TGTGCCTGGAGGAGGGGGACGGCTTATGGCTACACCTTC.

DNA of the CDR3: TGCGCCAGCAGATTACTTTCTGGACAGGGGGGCTACGAGCAGTACTTC. This codes for CASRLLSGQGGYEQYF. This chain connects TRBV5-1 to TRBJ2-7; 10 nucleotides line up with TRBD1. Germline V gene sequence: CDR1 SGHRS, CDR2 YFSETQ. CDR3 length equals 16 residues. Trimming cost V 5 bases and J 3 bases; bases outside gene matches: 11.

The chain couples TRBV7-3 to TRBJ2-7; D may be TRBD1 or TRBD2 (5 bases each). The germline V gene has CDR1 SGHTA and CDR2 FQGTGA. The CDR3 has 16 residues. Between the trimmed V and J ends, which lost 2 bases and 7 bases, there was a span of 21 bases. The CDR3 DNA reads as TGTGCCAGCAGCTTATTTCAGGGAGCGGTGATGGGGGAGCAGTACTTC. This translates into CASSLFQGAVMGEQYF.

The chain uses TRBV5-4 and TRBJ2-5; D not resolved. The V end lost 2 bases, the J end lost 5 bases, and 10 bases lay between the germline ends. Germline-derived CDR1 and CDR2 are SGHNT and YYREEE (reference sequence). The CDR3 is 13 residues long. CDR3 protein: CASSFSGLETQYF. The CDR3, as DNA: TGTGCCAGCAGCTTTTCCGGGTTGGAGACCCAGTACTTC.

V gene TRBV11-2 combines with J gene TRBJ1-2, with D uncertain. Germline V CDR1 and CDR2: SGHAT, FQNNGV. This CDR3 has 14 residues. V lost 4 bases, J lost 6 bases, and 15 bases lay in between. CDR3 in DNA: TGTGCCAGCAGCTCAGGAGGCCCAAAGGATGGCTACACCTTC. It yields the protein CASSSGGPKDGYTF.

V gene TRBV6-4 combines with J gene TRBJ2-1; 8 nucleotides agree with TRBD1. This CDR3 is 16 amino acids long. Trimming removed 6 bases from V and 5 bases from J; junction bases left unmatched: 12. CDR1 and CDR2 from the germline V gene are MRHNA and SNTAGT. The CDR3 sequence: CASSPMQGAGHNEQFF. The DNA for the CDR3 is TGTGCCAGCAGCCCAATGCAGGGGGCCGGGCACAATGAGCAGTTCTTC.

The chain carries TRBV4-1 and TRBJ2-3, with D hard to call. This CDR3 comprises 17 residues. V was clipped by 0 bases and J by 5 bases, with 18 bases between them. The germline V gene encodes CDR1 MGHRA and CDR2 YSYEKL. For the CDR3, the DNA is TGCGCCAGCAGCCAAGATGGCTACCCCAGGTTGGGAGATACGCAGTATTTT. Its translation is CASSQDGYPRLGDTQYF.

The genes are TRBV19 and TRBJ2-1; D gene ambiguous. This CDR3 has 18 amino acids. The germline V gene encodes CDR1 LNHDA and CDR2 SQIVND (reference sequence). V lost 3 bases and J lost 0, with 18 bases in between. The CDR3 nucleotides read TGTGCCAGTAGTATTGAGCACCGCGATTTTAGCTCCTACAATGAGCAGTTCTTC. Protein: CASSIEHRDFSSYNEQFF.

This clone was observed a handful of times. The rearrangement joins TRBV28 to TRBJ1-2, with a tentative D call TRBD1 (5 bases). The V end lost 1 base, the J end lost 8 bases, and 14 bases lay between the germline ends. The germline V gene encodes CDR1 MDHEN and CDR2 SYDVKM. This CDR3 is built from 14 residues. CDR3 DNA: TGTGCCAGCAGTTTATCCGGCAGGGCGTCCGGCTACACCTTC. Translated: CASSLSGRASGYTF.

CDR3 residues: CASSVDGTGELFF. The CDR3 coding sequence is TGTGCCAGCAGCGTAGATGGCACCGGGGAGCTGTTTTTT. The V gene is TRBV9, the J gene TRBJ2-2; D not resolved. V was pared by 0 bases and J by 4 bases, with 4 bases between. Germline V CDR1 and CDR2: SGDLS, YYNGEE. The CDR3 is made up of 13 amino acids.

V and J are TRBV5-4 and TRBJ2-7; 11 bases are a match to TRBD2. V lost 3 bases to trimming and J lost 5 bases; unmatched junction nucleotides: 13. CDR3 length: 17 amino acids. Germline assignment: CDR1 SGHNT and CDR2 YYREEE (reference sequence). The CDR3 nucleotides read TGTGCCAGCAGCTCCGTGGGGGTAGCGGGAGGGACCGACGAGCAGTACTTC. Protein product: CASSSVGVAGGTDEQYF.

The V gene is TRBV7-2, the J gene TRBJ2-7; 11 nucleotides line up with TRBD2. In germline, CDR1 is SGHTA, CDR2 FQGNSA. The junction had 5 bases not matched to a gene; V was cut back by 5 bases and J by 2 bases. There are 15 residues in the CDR3. The CDR3 protein is CASSPGLAAAYEQYF. DNA for the CDR3: TGTGCCAGCAGCCCGGGACTAGCGGCAGCCTACGAGCAGTACTTC.

This rearrangement joins TRBV11-2 to TRBJ1-2, with D maybe TRBD1 (5 bases). The germline V gene encodes CDR1 SGHAT and CDR2 FQNNGV. V was clipped by 6 bases and J by 2 bases, with 19 bases between them. The CDR3 loop spans 16 amino acids. CDR3 sequence reads: CASRPAGGRKNYGYTF. The CDR3 DNA reads as TGTGCCAGCAGACCGGCGGGGGGACGCAAAAACTATGGCTACACCTTC.

The CDR3 region is CASSSDTGGTNEKLFF. For the CDR3, the DNA is TGTGCCAGCAGCTCAGACACAGGGGGAACTAATGAAAAACTGTTTTTT. The rearrangement uses TRBV7-9 and TRBJ1-4; TRBD1 agrees at 8 bases. The CDR3 extends over 16 amino acids. Germline V gene lookup returns CDR1 SEHNR and CDR2 FQNEAQ (reference sequence). J gave up 1 base and V 4 bases, and 5 bases lay outside the gene matches.

This chain joins TRBV11-3 and TRBJ2-2; no clear D gene. The CDR3 length is 13 residues. Trimming left V 2 bases short and J 8 bases short, with 9 bases between. Germline V CDR1 and CDR2: SGHNT, YENEEA. CDR3 in amino acids: CASSLLTTGELFF. The CDR3 DNA reads as TGTGCCAGCAGCTTATTGACGACTGGGGAGCTGTTTTTT.

This chain links TRBV18 with TRBJ1-2; possibly TRBD1 for D (6 bases). The CDR3 length is 14 residues. Germline CDR1 KGHSH, CDR2 LQKENI. V lost 3 bases and J 4 bases, leaving 12 bases between the germline ends. The CDR3 spells CASSPPTGSYGYTF. In DNA, the CDR3 is TGTGCCAGCTCACCGCCGACAGGATCCTATGGCTACACCTTC.

The table lists this clone with a few counts. This sequence joins TRBV6-5 and TRBJ2-1; TRBD2 is a possible D gene (6 bases). Germline CDR1 reads MNHEY; CDR2 reads SVGAGI. The CDR3 is 16 residues long. Trimming removed 0 bases at V and 2 bases at J, with 11 bases between. The CDR3 region is CASSYSSGLTYNEQFF. CDR3 DNA sequence: TGTGCCAGCAGTTACTCTAGCGGCCTTACCTACAATGAGCAGTTCTTC.

In this sample, this clone turned up a few times. V usage is TRBV23-1 and J usage is TRBJ2-7; D tentatively reads TRBD1 or TRBD2 (7 bases each). TRBV23-1 is marked as an open reading frame, function uncertain. Deletions cut 6 bases from V and 4 bases from J, with 16 bases between. CDR3 length: 14 residues. The CDR3 is CASRPQGGEYEQYF. The CDR3 region has the DNA TGCGCCAGCAGGCCCCAGGGGGGGGAATACGAGCAGTACTTC.

About this clone: Other DNA sequences within the sample encode an identical CDR3. The V gene is TRBV19, the J gene TRBJ2-7; 10 bases map to TRBD2. Germline-derived CDR1 and CDR2 are LNHDA and SQIVND (reference sequence). V gave up 3 bases and J gave up 2 bases; unmatched junction bases: 7. The CDR3 sequence is 16 residues long. CDR3 sequence reads: CASSISGLAKTYEQYF. In nucleotides, the CDR3 is TGTGCCAGTAGTATTTCGGGACTAGCGAAAACCTACGAGCAGTACTTC.